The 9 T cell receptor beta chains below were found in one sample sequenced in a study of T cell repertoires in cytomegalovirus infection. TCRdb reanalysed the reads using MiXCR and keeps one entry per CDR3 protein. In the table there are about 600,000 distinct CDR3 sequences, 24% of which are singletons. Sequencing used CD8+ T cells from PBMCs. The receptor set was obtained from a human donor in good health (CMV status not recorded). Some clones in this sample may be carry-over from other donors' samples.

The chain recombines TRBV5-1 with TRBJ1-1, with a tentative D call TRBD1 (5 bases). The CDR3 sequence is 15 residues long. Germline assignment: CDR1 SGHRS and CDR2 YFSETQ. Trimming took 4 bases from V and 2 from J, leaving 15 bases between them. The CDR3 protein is CASSRKPDSNTEAFF. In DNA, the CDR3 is TGCGCCAGCAGCCGAAAGCCAGACAGCAACACTGAAGCTTTCTTT. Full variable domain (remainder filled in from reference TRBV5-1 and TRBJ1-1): KAGVTQTPRYLIKTRGQQVTLSCSPISGHRSVSWYQQTPGQGLQFLFEYFSETQRNKGNFPGRFSGRQFSNSRSEMNVSTLELGDSALYLCASSRKPDSNTEAFFGQGTRLTVV.

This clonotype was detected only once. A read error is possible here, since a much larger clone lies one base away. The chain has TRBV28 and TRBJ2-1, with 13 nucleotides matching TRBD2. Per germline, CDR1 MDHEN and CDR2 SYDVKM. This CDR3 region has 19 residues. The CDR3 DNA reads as TGTGCCAACAGTACTAGACTAGCGGGGGGCCCCCGACCTCTGGATGAGCAGTTCTTC. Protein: CANSTRLAGGPRPLDEQFF.

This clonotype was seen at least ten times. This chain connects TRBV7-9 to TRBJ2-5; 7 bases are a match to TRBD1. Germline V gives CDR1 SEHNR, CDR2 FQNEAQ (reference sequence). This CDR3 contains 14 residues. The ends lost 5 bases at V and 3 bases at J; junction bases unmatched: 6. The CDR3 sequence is CASSQTGSEETQYF. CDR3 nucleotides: TGTGCCAGCAGCCAGACAGGGTCCGAAGAGACCCAGTACTTC.

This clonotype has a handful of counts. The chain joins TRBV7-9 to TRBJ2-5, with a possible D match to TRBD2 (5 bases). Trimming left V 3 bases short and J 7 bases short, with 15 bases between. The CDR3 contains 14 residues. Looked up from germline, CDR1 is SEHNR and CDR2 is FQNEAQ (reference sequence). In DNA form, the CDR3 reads TGTGCCAGCAGCTTTGACTATGGTTTGGCGACCCAGTACTTC. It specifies CASSFDYGLATQYF.

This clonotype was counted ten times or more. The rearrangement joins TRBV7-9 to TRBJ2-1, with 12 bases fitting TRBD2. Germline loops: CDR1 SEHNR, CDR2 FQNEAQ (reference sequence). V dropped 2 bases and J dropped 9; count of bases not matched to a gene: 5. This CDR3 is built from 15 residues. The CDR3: CASSLRTSGKGEQFF. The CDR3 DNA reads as TGTGCCAGCAGCTTACGGACTAGCGGGAAAGGTGAGCAGTTCTTC.

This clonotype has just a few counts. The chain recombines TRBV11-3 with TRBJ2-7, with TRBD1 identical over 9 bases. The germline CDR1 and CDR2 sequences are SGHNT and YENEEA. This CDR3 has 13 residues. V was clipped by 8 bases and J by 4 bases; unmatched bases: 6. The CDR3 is CASSGQGMYEQYF. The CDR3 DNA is TGTGCCAGCTCGGGACAGGGTATGTACGAGCAGTACTTC. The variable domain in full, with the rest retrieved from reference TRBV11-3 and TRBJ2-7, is EAGVVQSPRYKIIEKKQPVAFWCNPISGHNTLYWYLQNLGQGPELLIRYENEEAVDDSQLPKDRFSAERLKGVDSTLKIQPAELGDSAVYLCASSGQGMYEQYFGPGTRLTVT.

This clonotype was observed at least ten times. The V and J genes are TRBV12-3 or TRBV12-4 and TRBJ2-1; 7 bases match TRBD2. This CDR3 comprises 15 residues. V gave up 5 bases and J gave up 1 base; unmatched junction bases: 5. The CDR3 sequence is CASSPQAGSYNEQFF. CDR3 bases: TGTGCCAGCAGTCCTCAAGCGGGATCCTACAATGAGCAGTTCTTC.

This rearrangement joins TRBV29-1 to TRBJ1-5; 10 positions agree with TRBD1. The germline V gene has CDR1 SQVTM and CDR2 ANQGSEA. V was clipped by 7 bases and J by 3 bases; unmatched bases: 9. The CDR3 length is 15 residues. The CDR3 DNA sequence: TGCAGCGCCCGGAGGGACAGGGGCACCAATCAGCCCCAGCATTTT. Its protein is CSARRDRGTNQPQHF.

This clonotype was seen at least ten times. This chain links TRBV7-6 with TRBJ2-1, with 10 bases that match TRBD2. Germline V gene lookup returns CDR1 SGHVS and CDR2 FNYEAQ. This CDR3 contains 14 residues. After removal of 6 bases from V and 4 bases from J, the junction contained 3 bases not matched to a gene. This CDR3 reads CASRPSGGYNEQFF. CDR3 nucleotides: TGTGCCAGCAGGCCTAGCGGGGGTTACAATGAGCAGTTCTTC. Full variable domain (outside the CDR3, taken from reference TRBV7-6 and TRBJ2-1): GAGVSQSPRYKVTKRGQDVALRCDPISGHVSLYWYRQALGQGPEFLTYFNYEAQQDKSGLPNDRFSAERPEGSISTLTIQRTEQRDSAMYRCASRPSGGYNEQFFGPGTRLTVL.